One and the same sample provided the 30 T cell receptor beta chains below, sequenced in a study of Ad26.COV2.S vaccination and SARS-CoV-2 variants. Assay: immunoSEQ multiplex PCR; the TCRdb copy retains only in-frame clones and omits some. The sample records roughly 400,000 clones, 90% being singletons. Documented treatment: around 19 received Ad26.COV2.S at low or high dose, single or two shots; roughly 5 received placebo; per-sample allocation not given. Day 63 after the first injection of vaccine or placebo was the sampling time. The source was peripheral blood, collected in a trial of Ad26.COV2.S vaccine versus placebo. These receptors all come from a person aged 18-65 years who received the Ad26.COV2.S COVID-19 vaccine or a placebo.

In nucleotides, the CDR3 is TGTGCCAGCAACTCTTTCGGGGGAGGGAACAATGAGCAGTTCTTC. It yields the protein CASNSFGGGNNEQFF. This sequence joins TRBV7-9 and TRBJ2-1; 7 nucleotides agree with TRBD2. Germline V gene data show CDR1 as SEHNR and CDR2 as FQNEAQ (reference sequence). V lost 7 bases to trimming and J lost 5 bases; unmatched junction nucleotides: 11. The CDR3 has 15 amino acids.

The chain is built from TRBV4-1 and TRBJ1-5; D is undetermined. The CDR3 loop spans 14 amino acids. V was cut by 5 bases and J by 3 bases, with 11 bases left in between. The V gene's germline CDR1 is MGHRA and CDR2 YSYEKL. The CDR3, as DNA: TGCGCCAGCAGCGCTACCGGTACCAATCAGCCCCAGCATTTT. Its translation is CASSATGTNQPQHF.

This clone was observed a few times. This sequence joins TRBV19 and TRBJ2-5; possibly TRBD1 or TRBD2 for D (5 bases each). The CDR3 runs 13 residues. V lost 3 bases, J lost 5 bases, and 10 bases lay in between. The germline CDR1 and CDR2 sequences are LNHDA and SQIVND (reference sequence). The CDR3 is CASSINGGETQYF. The DNA for the CDR3 is TGTGCCAGTAGTATCAATGGGGGTGAGACCCAGTACTTC.

This chain connects TRBV2 to TRBJ2-2; 12 bases are shared with TRBD2. Germline V gene sequence: CDR1 SNHLY, CDR2 FYNNEI. After removal of 6 bases from V and 1 base from J, the junction contained 9 bases not matched to a gene. This CDR3 has 18 amino acids. In DNA, the CDR3 is TGTGCCAGCAGGGCTTCTAGCGGGAGGGCCCGGAACACCGGGGAGCTGTTTTTT. This sequence encodes CASRASSGRARNTGELFF.

The rearrangement joins TRBV7-2 to TRBJ2-7; TRBD2 is a possible D gene (6 bases). The CDR3 runs to 14 residues. Looked up from germline, CDR1 is SGHTA and CDR2 is FQGNSA. V lost 2 bases to trimming and J lost 4 bases, with 12 bases between them. The CDR3 DNA sequence: TGTGCCAGCAGCTTACTCTGGGACTCTTACGAGCAGTACTTC. This sequence encodes CASSLLWDSYEQYF.

V and J are TRBV9 and TRBJ2-3, with a tentative D call TRBD1 (5 bases). Between the trimmed V and J ends, which lost 7 bases and 2 bases, there was a span of 23 bases. The V gene's germline CDR1 is SGDLS and CDR2 YYNGEE. The CDR3 is made up of 17 amino acids. The CDR3 here is CASGSTTSTVPTDTQYF. The CDR3 nucleotides read TGTGCCAGCGGCTCAACTACTTCGACAGTCCCCACAGATACGCAGTATTTT.

A single count supports this clone. The CDR3 coding sequence is TGTGCCAGTACGAGGACATTCATCACCGGGGAGCTGTTTTTT. It yields the protein CASTRTFITGELFF. J is TRBJ2-2 and V is TRBV6-5; D is possibly TRBD1 (5 bases). CDR3 length: 14 residues. Germline CDR1 MNHEY, CDR2 SVGAGI. The germline V and J ends were trimmed by 9 bases and 4 bases, with 15 bases remaining between them.

The chain is built from TRBV27 and TRBJ2-7, with 7 bases aligning to TRBD1. Germline V gives CDR1 MNHEY, CDR2 SMNVEV (reference sequence). The V gene end was trimmed by 5 bases and the J gene end by 7 bases; junction bases not matched to a gene: 11. This CDR3 region has 14 residues. As DNA, the CDR3 is TGTGCCAGCAGTCCGATAGACAGGGCTTGGGAGCAGTACTTC. Amino acid sequence: CASSPIDRAWEQYF.

The chain links TRBV5-6 to TRBJ2-1, with D perhaps matching TRBD2 (5 bases). Germline V gene sequence: CDR1 SGHDT, CDR2 YYEEEE. This CDR3 is 12 amino acids long. V lost 1 base to trimming and J lost 8 bases, with 7 bases between them. This CDR3 is CASSLYGDEQFF. CDR3 nucleotide sequence: TGTGCCAGCAGCTTGTACGGGGATGAGCAGTTCTTC. The full variable domain, its missing parts supplied by reference TRBV5-6 and TRBJ2-1, is DAGVTQSPTHLIKTRGQQVTLRCSPKSGHDTVSWYQQALGQGPQFIFQYYEEEERQRGNFPDRFSGHQFPNYSSELNVNALLLGDSALYLCASSLYGDEQFFGPGTRLTVL.

This clone was observed a single time. The chain carries TRBV4-2 and TRBJ2-7; TRBD2 aligns across 9 bases. The length of the CDR3 is 13 residues. The J segment lost 2 bases and the V segment lost 5 bases, leaving 1 base of the junction unmatched. Germline-derived CDR1 and CDR2 are LGHNA and YNFKEQ. This CDR3 reads CASSGGRAYEQYF. The CDR3 bases are TGTGCCAGCAGCGGCGGGAGGGCCTACGAGCAGTACTTC.

The V gene is TRBV9, the J gene TRBJ2-1, with 8 bases that match TRBD2. Trimming cost V 0 bases and J 2 bases; bases outside gene matches: 1. Germline CDR1 SGDLS, CDR2 YYNGEE. CDR3 length equals 15 residues. Written as DNA, the CDR3 is TGTGCCAGCAGCGTAGCACTAGCGGCCTACAATGAGCAGTTCTTC. The encoded protein is CASSVALAAYNEQFF.

The rearrangement joins TRBV13 to TRBJ2-7; D is unclear. From germline, CDR1 is PRHDT and CDR2 FYEKMQ (reference sequence). With 1 base removed from V and 3 bases from J, the gap between germline ends came to 7 bases. The CDR3 contains 13 residues. The CDR3 nucleotides are TGTGCCAGCAGCTTAGCCCTTCTCTACGAGCAGTACTTC. This gives the protein CASSLALLYEQYF.

This clone was counted a single time. The chain recombines TRBV28 with TRBJ2-5; D perhaps matches TRBD1 (6 bases). Germline loops: CDR1 MDHEN, CDR2 SYDVKM. This CDR3 is built from 15 residues. Trimming stripped 4 bases from V and 1 base from J, with 13 bases between. CDR3 residues: CASSSLDRPQETQYF. DNA of the CDR3: TGTGCCAGCAGTTCCTTGGACAGACCCCAAGAGACCCAGTACTTC. Full variable domain (missing parts from reference TRBV28 and TRBJ2-5): DVKVTQSSRYLVKRTGEKVFLECVQDMDHENMFWYRQDPGLGLRLIYFSYDVKMKEKGDIPEGYSVSREKKERFSLILESASTNQTSMYLCASSSLDRPQETQYFGPGTRLLVL.

The chain has TRBV7-3 and TRBJ2-1; TRBD1 agrees at 7 bases. CDR1 and CDR2 from the germline V gene are SGHTA and FQGTGA. J lost 1 base, V lost 1 base, and 1 base had no gene match. The CDR3 is 15 amino acids. CDR3: CASSLRQGSYNEQFF. The CDR3 DNA is TGTGCCAGCAGCTTAAGACAGGGTTCCTACAATGAGCAGTTCTTC.

The chain carries TRBV6-1 and TRBJ2-3; D is undetermined. Per germline, CDR1 MNHNS and CDR2 SASEGT. V was pared by 3 bases and J by 7 bases, with 11 bases between. CDR3 size: 13 residues. CDR3 sequence reads: CASSDSGPHTQYF. CDR3 in DNA: TGTGCCAGCAGTGATTCTGGCCCACATACGCAGTATTTT.

The CDR3 protein is CASSLEGRAGNTEAFF. The CDR3 coding sequence is TGTGCCAGCAGCTTAGAGGGTCGGGCGGGGAACACTGAAGCTTTCTTT. The chain recombines TRBV7-2 with TRBJ1-1; unclear D gene. The germline V gene has CDR1 SGHTA and CDR2 FQGNSA. The CDR3 contains 16 residues. The V and J ends lost 1 base and 1 base respectively, with 13 bases between them. The full variable domain, completed using reference TRBV7-2 and TRBJ1-1, is GAGVSQSPSNKVTEKGKDVELRCDPISGHTALYWYRQSLGQGLEFLIYFQGNSAPDKSGLPSDRFSAERTGGSVSTLTIQRTQQEDSAVYLCASSLEGRAGNTEAFFGQGTRLTVV.

The CDR3 DNA reads as TGCGCCAGCAGCTTCTCACGGGGGGAGTACAATGAGCAGTTCTTC. Translation: CASSFSRGEYNEQFF. The chain uses TRBV5-1 and TRBJ2-1; 7 bases align to TRBD2. This CDR3 is built from 15 residues. Per germline, CDR1 SGHRS and CDR2 YFSETQ. V shed 2 bases and J 4 bases; nucleotides not matched to a gene: 6. The full variable domain, its missing parts supplied by reference TRBV5-1 and TRBJ2-1, is KAGVTQTPRYLIKTRGQQVTLSCSPISGHRSVSWYQQTPGQGLQFLFEYFSETQRNKGNFPGRFSGRQFSNSRSEMNVSTLELGDSALYLCASSFSRGEYNEQFFGPGTRLTVL.

The rearrangement joins TRBV6-5 to TRBJ2-3, with 12 bases identical to TRBD2. This CDR3 spans 15 amino acids. Per the germline V gene, CDR1 is MNHEY and CDR2 is SVGAGI. The V segment lost 7 bases and the J segment 6 bases; nucleotides outside the gene matches: 8. Here the CDR3 DNA reads TGTGCCAGCACCCCCCTAGCGGGAGGGCCCGATACGCAGTATTTT. As protein: CASTPLAGGPDTQYF.

V and J are TRBV7-6 and TRBJ2-5; TRBD2 agrees at 12 bases. From germline, CDR1 is SGHVS and CDR2 FNYEAQ. V lost 0 bases, J lost 5 bases, and 4 bases stayed unmatched. This CDR3 is 16 amino acids long. This CDR3 is CASSLALAGGHETQYF. Written as DNA, the CDR3 is TGTGCCAGCAGCTTAGCGCTAGCGGGAGGGCACGAGACCCAGTACTTC. Full variable domain (remainder filled in from reference TRBV7-6 and TRBJ2-5): GAGVSQSPRYKVTKRGQDVALRCDPISGHVSLYWYRQALGQGPEFLTYFNYEAQQDKSGLPNDRFSAERPEGSISTLTIQRTEQRDSAMYRCASSLALAGGHETQYFGPGTRLLVL.

The chain combines TRBV7-8 with TRBJ1-2; 9 bases match TRBD1. Germline lookup yields CDR1 SGHVS and CDR2 FQNEAQ. The V and J ends lost 5 bases and 2 bases, in that order; junction bases with no gene match: 6. The CDR3 is 15 residues long. CDR3 residues: CASSLMGTGNYGYTF. The CDR3 DNA reads as TGTGCCAGCAGCCTCATGGGGACAGGGAACTATGGCTACACCTTC.

The V call is TRBV28, the J call TRBJ2-7; possible D gene TRBD1, 5 bases. Trimming shortened V by 9 bases and J by 0 bases, and 9 bases separated the two germline ends. From germline, CDR1 is MDHEN and CDR2 SYDVKM. The CDR3 covers 12 residues. The CDR3 sequence is CASFDSSYEQYF. CDR3 coding DNA: TGTGCCAGTTTTGACAGCTCCTACGAGCAGTACTTC.

The chain employs TRBV11-3 and TRBJ2-5; D is unclear. Germline V gives CDR1 SGHNT, CDR2 YENEEA. This CDR3 region has 13 residues. V was cut by 1 base and J by 2 bases, with 5 bases left in between. The CDR3 sequence is CASSLVGQETQYF. CDR3 sequence (DNA): TGTGCCAGCAGCTTAGTCGGGCAAGAGACCCAGTACTTC.

The rearrangement joins TRBV5-4 to TRBJ2-1; 8 positions agree with TRBD2. J lost 1 base, V lost 3 bases, and 3 bases had no gene match. Germline loops: CDR1 SGHNT, CDR2 YYREEE (reference sequence). The CDR3 covers 15 residues. DNA for the CDR3: TGTGCCAGCAGCTCCCGGGAGGGGTCCTACAATGAGCAGTTCTTC. It is translated as CASSSREGSYNEQFF.

The rearrangement uses TRBV6-5 and TRBJ1-1; TRBD1 aligns across 9 bases. The CDR3 is 14 residues long. With 5 bases clipped from V and 4 bases from J, the junction kept 5 bases outside the gene matches. Germline-derived CDR1 and CDR2 are MNHEY and SVGAGI. The CDR3 loop reads CASSRTGVRTEAFF. CDR3 in DNA: TGTGCCAGCAGTAGGACAGGGGTTCGCACTGAAGCTTTCTTT.

The chain recombines TRBV2 with TRBJ2-7; possible D gene TRBD1, 5 bases. V lost 7 bases and J lost 5, with 15 bases in between. Germline V CDR1 and CDR2: SNHLY, FYNNEI. The CDR3 runs 13 residues. The CDR3 here is CASMARAWDEQYF. The CDR3 bases are TGTGCCAGCATGGCCAGGGCTTGGGACGAGCAGTACTTC.

This sequence joins TRBV7-9 and TRBJ2-7, with TRBD2 identical over 13 bases. Germline CDR1 is SEHNR and CDR2 is FQNEAQ (reference sequence). The CDR3 is made up of 17 amino acids. Trimming took 6 bases from V and 0 from J; bases not matched to a gene: 8. The chain's CDR3 is CASRLAGGTAGSYEQYF. The CDR3 nucleotides are TGTGCCAGCAGACTAGCGGGAGGGACGGCGGGCTCCTACGAGCAGTACTTC.

Here the CDR3 reads CASSPSGGGEKLFF. CDR3 DNA: TGTGCCAGCAGTCCTTCAGGGGGCGGTGAAAAACTGTTTTTT. This chain links TRBV28 with TRBJ1-4, with 8 bases fitting TRBD1. V was clipped by 5 bases and J by 7 bases; unmatched bases: 6. Germline V gene sequence: CDR1 MDHEN, CDR2 SYDVKM. CDR3 length equals 14 residues. Variable domain in full (rest from reference TRBV28 and TRBJ1-4): DVKVTQSSRYLVKRTGEKVFLECVQDMDHENMFWYRQDPGLGLRLIYFSYDVKMKEKGDIPEGYSVSREKKERFSLILESASTNQTSMYLCASSPSGGGEKLFFGSGTQLSVL.

The gene calls are TRBV24-1 and TRBJ2-3; 8 positions match TRBD1. The CDR3 runs 19 residues. Looked up from germline, CDR1 is KGHDR and CDR2 is SFDVKD. After removal of 0 bases from V and 0 bases from J, the junction contained 10 bases not matched to a gene. The CDR3 region has the DNA TGTGCCACCAGTGATTTGCTCCGCGGGACAGGACAAAGCACAGATACGCAGTATTTT. It yields the protein CATSDLLRGTGQSTDTQYF.

This chain connects TRBV27 to TRBJ1-2; D possibly corresponds to TRBD1 (6 bases). V was cut by 5 bases and J by 0 bases, with 13 bases left in between. The CDR3 spans 15 residues. Per the germline V gene, CDR1 is MNHEY and CDR2 is SMNVEV (reference sequence). CDR3 DNA: TGTGCCAGCAGTCCCCGGGACACCCCTAACTATGGCTACACCTTC. The encoded protein is CASSPRDTPNYGYTF.

The chain has TRBV3-1 (or the pseudogene TRBV3-2) and TRBJ2-2, with TRBD1 identical over 10 bases. The ends lost 0 bases at V and 1 base at J; junction bases unmatched: 5. This CDR3 spans 18 amino acids. Germline-derived CDR1 and CDR2 are LGHDT and YNNKEL (reference sequence). Written as DNA, the CDR3 is TGTGCCAGCAGCCAAGATCCCGGGACAGGGGAGAACACCGGGGAGCTGTTTTTT. It specifies CASSQDPGTGENTGELFF.